This TCR beta chain was sequenced during a study of shared clonotypes between healthy human individuals. Overall study: A couple of women and a few men aged 18 to 49 served as donors. Findings of the study overall: An effect of sequencing depth on clonotype sharing among donors was expected.

A remark on this clone: Its matching antigen is unknown.

This CDR3 spans 14 amino acids. The V segment lost 3 bases and the J segment 4 bases; nucleotides outside the gene matches: 2. Looked up from germline, CDR1 is SGHTA and CDR2 is FQGNSA. Sequencing on ten immunoSEQ deep assay plates was performed for unsorted PBMC DNA. Produced via immunoSEQ multiplex PCR; TCRdb's table is partial and in-frame only. Seen here are around 480,000 clones, about 80% observed once, and the top ten hold around an eighth. For unsorted samples, genomic DNA was extracted from around 86 million PBMCs. The chain recombines TRBV7-2 with TRBJ2-7, with 11 bases aligning to TRBD1. This TCR was recovered from a woman aged 40 to 55 in good health. Some clones in this sample may be carry-over from other donors' samples. Sequencing was performed on PBMCs. The CDR3 is CASSLDRGRYEQYF. The CDR3 DNA sequence: TGTGCCAGCAGCTTGGACAGGGGGCGATACGAGCAGTACTTC.